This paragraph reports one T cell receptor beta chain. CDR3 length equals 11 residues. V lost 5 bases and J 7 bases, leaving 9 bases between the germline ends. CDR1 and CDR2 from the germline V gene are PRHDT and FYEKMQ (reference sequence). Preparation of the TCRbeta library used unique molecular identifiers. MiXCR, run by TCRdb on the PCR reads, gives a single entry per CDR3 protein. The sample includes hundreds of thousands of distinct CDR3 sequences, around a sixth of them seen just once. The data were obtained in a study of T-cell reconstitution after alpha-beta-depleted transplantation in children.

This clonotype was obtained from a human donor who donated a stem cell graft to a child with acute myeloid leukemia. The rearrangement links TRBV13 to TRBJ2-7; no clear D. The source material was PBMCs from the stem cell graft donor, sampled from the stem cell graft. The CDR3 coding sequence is TGTGCCAGCAGCGTACTGGGGGAGCAGTACTTC. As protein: CASSVLGEQYF.